These 10 T cell receptor beta chains were all obtained from the same sample, sequenced in a study of Tregs in tolerant kidney transplant recipients. Assay: immunoSEQ multiplex PCR; the TCRdb copy retains only in-frame clones and omits some. The table records around 63,000 clones, approximately 83% of them present only once. The material was Tregs from blood, obtained before the transplant. The origin of the receptors is a human donor who received a combined kidney and bone marrow transplant.

There are a few counts of this clone. The gene calls are TRBV28 and TRBJ1-1, with TRBD1 as a possible D gene (5 bases). Deletions cut 7 bases from V and 2 bases from J, with 14 bases between. From germline, CDR1 is MDHEN and CDR2 SYDVKM. There are 14 residues in the CDR3. The DNA of the CDR3 is TGTGCCAGCACCCTTGGTGGGACCAACACTGAAGCTTTCTTT. This sequence encodes CASTLGGTNTEAFF.

CDR3 DNA sequence: TGTGCCAGCAGCTTGGGACCGAGCTCTGGGGCCAACGTCCTGACTTTC. It codes for CASSLGPSSGANVLTF. The J gene is TRBJ2-6, the V gene TRBV5-5; no reliable D call. The CDR3 contains 16 residues. From germline, CDR1 is SGHKS and CDR2 YYEKEE (reference sequence). Trimming pared 0 bases from V and 0 bases from J, leaving 7 bases between.

CDR3 loop: CASSSGAGRNNSPLHF. The DNA for the CDR3 is TGTGCCAGCAGCTCGGGGGCTGGACGGAATAATTCACCCCTCCACTTT. The rearrangement links TRBV5-6 to TRBJ1-6, with a weak D call TRBD1 (6 bases). The V and J ends lost 3 bases and 5 bases respectively, with 15 bases between them. The V gene's germline CDR1 is SGHDT and CDR2 YYEEEE. The CDR3 has 16 residues.

The chain carries TRBV14 and TRBJ2-7; 8 nucleotides align to TRBD1. CDR1 is SGHDN, CDR2 FVKESK, per germline. The CDR3 is made up of 15 amino acids. Unmatched junction bases numbered 8, after V lost 4 bases and J lost 3 bases. CDR3 in amino acids: CASSPPGTGLYEQYF. The DNA for the CDR3 is TGTGCCAGCAGCCCCCCCGGGACAGGCCTCTACGAGCAGTACTTC.

The V and J genes are TRBV15 and TRBJ2-2, with TRBD2 as a possible D gene (7 bases). Looked up from germline, CDR1 is LNHNV and CDR2 is YYDKDF (reference sequence). There are 16 residues in the CDR3. V lost 8 bases to trimming and J lost 1 base, with 17 bases between them. The CDR3 nucleotides are TGTGCCACCGGTACGGGGGGCCTAAAGAACACCGGGGAGCTGTTTTTT. As protein: CATGTGGLKNTGELFF.

V gene TRBV11-3 combines with J gene TRBJ2-1, with D perhaps matching TRBD2 (6 bases). CDR1 SGHNT and CDR2 YENEEA come from the germline V gene. Trimming took 5 bases from V and 7 from J, leaving 12 bases between them. The CDR3 is 13 residues long. The DNA of the CDR3 is TGTGCCAGCAGCCCGCGACTAGGGAATGAGCAGTTCTTC. It codes for CASSPRLGNEQFF.

This chain joins TRBV29-1 and TRBJ2-1, with TRBD2 matching 9 bases. The CDR3 extends over 14 amino acids. Germline V CDR1 and CDR2: SQVTM, ANQGSEA. The V and J ends lost 2 bases and 4 bases, in that order; junction bases with no gene match: 3. CDR3 sequence: CSVESGGPYNEQFF. The CDR3 bases are TGCAGCGTTGAAAGCGGGGGGCCATACAATGAGCAGTTCTTC.

This chain uses TRBV15 with TRBJ2-7; 8 bases are a match to TRBD1. This CDR3 spans 15 amino acids. V lost 2 bases, J lost 1 base, and 4 bases stayed unmatched. Germline lookup yields CDR1 LNHNV and CDR2 YYDKDF (reference sequence). Here the CDR3 DNA reads TGTGCCACCAGCAGAAGACAGGGGTTTTCCTACGAGCAGTACTTC. It encodes CATSRRQGFSYEQYF.

V usage is TRBV6-1 and J usage is TRBJ2-7; 7 bases are a match to TRBD2. There are 12 residues in the CDR3. The V segment lost 8 bases and the J segment 2 bases; nucleotides outside the gene matches: 3. Germline loops: CDR1 MNHNS, CDR2 SASEGT. The CDR3 DNA sequence: TGTGCCAGCGGTGGGGGGGCCTACGAGCAGTACTTC. This gives the protein CASGGGAYEQYF.

CDR3 protein: CASAIEGGQVGYTQYF. The CDR3, as DNA: TGTGCCAGCGCAATCGAGGGCGGGCAAGTGGGATATACGCAGTATTTT. The rearrangement links TRBV7-2 to TRBJ2-3; tentatively, D is TRBD2 (5 bases). The ends were cut back, 8 bases at V and 7 bases at J, with 25 bases in the middle. CDR3 size: 16 residues. Germline CDR1 SGHTA, CDR2 FQGNSA.